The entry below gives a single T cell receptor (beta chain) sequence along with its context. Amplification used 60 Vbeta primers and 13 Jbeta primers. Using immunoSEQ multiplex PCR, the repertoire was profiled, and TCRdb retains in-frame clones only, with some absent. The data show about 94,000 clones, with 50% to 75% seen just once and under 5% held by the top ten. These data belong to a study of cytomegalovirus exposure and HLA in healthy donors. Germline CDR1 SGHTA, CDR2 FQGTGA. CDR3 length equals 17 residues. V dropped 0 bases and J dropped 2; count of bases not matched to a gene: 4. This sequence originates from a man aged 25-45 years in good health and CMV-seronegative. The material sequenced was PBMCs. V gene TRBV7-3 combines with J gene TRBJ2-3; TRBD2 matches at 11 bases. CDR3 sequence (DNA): TGTGCCAGCAGCTTAACTCTAGCGGGGGGTACCACAGATACGCAGTATTTT. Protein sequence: CASSLTLAGGTTDTQYF. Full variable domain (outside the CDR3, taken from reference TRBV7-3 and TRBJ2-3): GAGVSQTPSNKVTEKGKYVELRCDPISGHTALYWYRQSLGQGPEFLIYFQGTGAADDSGLPNDRFFAVRPEGSVSTLKIQRTERGDSAVYLCASSLTLAGGTTDTQYFGPGTRLTVL.